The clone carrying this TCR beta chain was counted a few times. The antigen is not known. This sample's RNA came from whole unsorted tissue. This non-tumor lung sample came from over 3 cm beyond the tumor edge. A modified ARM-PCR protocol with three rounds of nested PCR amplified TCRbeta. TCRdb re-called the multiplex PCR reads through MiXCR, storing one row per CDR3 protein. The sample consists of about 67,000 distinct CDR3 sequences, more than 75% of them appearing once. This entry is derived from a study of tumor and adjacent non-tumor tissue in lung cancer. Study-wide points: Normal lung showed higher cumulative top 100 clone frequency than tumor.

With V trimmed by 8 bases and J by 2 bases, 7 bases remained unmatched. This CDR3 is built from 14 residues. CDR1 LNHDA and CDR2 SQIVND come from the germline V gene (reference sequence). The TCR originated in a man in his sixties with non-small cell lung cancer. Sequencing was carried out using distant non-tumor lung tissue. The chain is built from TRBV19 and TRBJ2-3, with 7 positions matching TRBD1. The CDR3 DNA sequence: TGTGCCAGTGGCCCGGGACAGATCACAGATACGCAGTATTTT. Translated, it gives CASGPGQITDTQYF.